The clone carrying this T cell receptor beta chain came up a few times. Its antigen is as yet unknown. Germline CDR1 MGHRA, CDR2 YSYEKL. Trimming stripped 4 bases from V and 4 bases from J, with 22 bases between. This CDR3 contains 17 residues. The data originate from a study of blood T cells in healthy people across ages. Study-level information: Capture via template switching afforded approximately one barcoded beta molecule per two T cells.

The authors ran a second PCR of roughly 7 to 11 cycles using a sample-barcoded 5' primer and a J-beta primer mix. Each cDNA molecule, via a template-switch adaptor with 12 random nucleotides, was tagged. TCRdb reprocessed the 5' RACE reads with MiXCR, giving one entry per CDR3 protein. Seen here are over 1.5 million distinct CDR3 sequences, approximately 50% observed once, and the top ten hold roughly 2.1%. General study findings and limits: Changes in expanded clonotypes were possibly confounded, as the CMV status of donors was unknown.

Per sample, a minimum of 7 million PBMCs were isolated. Sequencing input: blood. The TCR sequence derives from a woman aged 40 to 50 in good health. This chain links TRBV4-1 with TRBJ1-2, with a possible D match to TRBD1 (6 bases). DNA of the CDR3: TGCGCCAGCAGCCCCCCAAGACAGGTCAAACTCGCCTATGGCTACACCTTC. It specifies CASSPPRQVKLAYGYTF.